Described below is a single TCR beta chain sequence and its context. This sample was included in a study of blood T cell repertoires in COVID-19. Study at large: Italy, Spain and the United States were the sources of the convalescent and acute COVID-19 samples. The cDNA or gDNA used as material had been derived from T cells, B-cell-depleted T cells, or PBMCs.

As originally analysed: The assay estimated nucleated cells by amplifying reference gene primers. The protocol was immunoSEQ multiplex PCR, while the TCRdb copy is restricted to in-frame clones and leaves out a portion. V and J calls and clone size are as listed in that table; D and trimming were resolved from the DNA. The data hold some 220,000 clones, with 80% to 95% observed a single time. This receptor was identified in a man between 25 and 39 years old with COVID-19, enrolled during active disease. Specimen: peripheral blood.

The CDR3 DNA reads as TGTGCCAGCAGCATAAATACCTACGAGCAGTACTTC. Protein: CASSINTYEQYF. V is TRBV7-9 and J is TRBJ2-7; no definite D call. Germline CDR1 SEHNR, CDR2 FQNEAQ (reference sequence). CDR3 length: 12 residues. Between the trimmed V and J ends, which lost 5 bases and 2 bases, there was a span of 7 bases.